The 10 T cell receptor beta chains below all came from one sample that was sequenced in a study of blood T cell repertoires in COVID-19. Some clones are missing from TCRdb's copy, which holds only in-frame ones; the method was immunoSEQ multiplex PCR. The sample yields about 380,000 clones, approximately 84% seen once. The sample comprised PBMCs or T cells enriched from blood (not recorded which). All receptors derive from a woman younger than 45 who had recovered from COVID-19.

This chain uses TRBV18 with TRBJ1-1, with 9 bases lining up with TRBD1. Losses at the gene ends were 6 bases for V and 3 bases for J; bases not matched to a gene: 5. There are 14 residues in the CDR3. The germline V gene has CDR1 KGHSH and CDR2 LQKENI. This CDR3 reads CASSRTGVDTEAFF. The CDR3 bases are TGTGCCAGCTCTCGGACAGGGGTTGACACTGAAGCTTTCTTT.

This clone was observed a handful of times. The V and J genes are TRBV20-1 and TRBJ2-7; D unresolved. The CDR3 covers 11 residues. The V gene lost 5 bases and the J gene lost 0 bases, with 5 bases spanning the gap. The germline V gene encodes CDR1 DFQATT and CDR2 SNEGSKA (reference sequence). The CDR3 spells CSARSSYEQYF. The CDR3 nucleotides are TGCAGTGCTCGTAGCTCCTACGAGCAGTACTTC.

The rearrangement links TRBV27 to TRBJ1-2; maybe TRBD1 (5 bases). CDR1 and CDR2 from the germline V gene are MNHEY and SMNVEV (reference sequence). V was clipped by 2 bases and J by 3 bases, with 7 bases between them. CDR3 length equals 13 residues. CDR3 DNA sequence: TGTGCCAGCAGTTTAGGGACTCACTATGGCTACACCTTC. Its protein product is CASSLGTHYGYTF.

CDR3 sequence reads: CASSPSGHLQFF. The CDR3 DNA follows: TGTGCCAGCAGTCCTAGCGGCCACTTGCAGTTCTTC. The V and J genes are TRBV9 and TRBJ2-1; 7 bases match TRBD2. Germline loops: CDR1 SGDLS, CDR2 YYNGEE. The CDR3 runs to 12 residues. Losses at the gene ends were 5 bases for V and 12 bases for J; bases not matched to a gene: 8.

The rearrangement uses TRBV7-9 and TRBJ1-2, with D possibly being TRBD1 (5 bases). The CDR3 is 16 amino acids. The ends were cut back, 1 base at V and 6 bases at J, with 18 bases in the middle. From germline, CDR1 is SEHNR and CDR2 FQNEAQ (reference sequence). The CDR3 reads CASSLDLLGGGDGYTF. The CDR3, as DNA: TGTGCCAGCAGCTTAGACCTCCTCGGTGGGGGGGATGGCTACACCTTC.

This chain uses TRBV10-2 with TRBJ1-5; no reliable D call. V was clipped by 1 base and J by 0 bases, with 10 bases between them. The CDR3 sequence is 16 residues long. Germline CDR1 is WSHSY and CDR2 is SAAADI. The CDR3 nucleotides are TGCGCCAGCAGTGAGTTGTTCGGGGATAGCAATCAGCCCCAGCATTTT. This encodes CASSELFGDSNQPQHF.

The chain recombines TRBV7-9 with TRBJ2-7; D is unclear. The CDR3 totals 14 residues. Looked up from germline, CDR1 is SEHNR and CDR2 is FQNEAQ (reference sequence). The germline V and J ends were trimmed by 4 bases and 6 bases, with 16 bases remaining between them. The CDR3 protein is CASSSQSGQSEQYF. Here the CDR3 DNA reads TGTGCCAGCAGCTCCCAATCAGGTCAAAGCGAGCAGTACTTC.

This chain connects TRBV5-1 to TRBJ1-3, with D unresolved. V was cut by 2 bases and J by 0 bases, with 9 bases left in between. CDR3 length: 15 amino acids. Germline V gives CDR1 SGHRS, CDR2 YFSETQ. CDR3: CASSLSADSGNTIYF. In DNA form, the CDR3 reads TGCGCCAGCAGCTTATCGGCGGACTCTGGAAACACCATATATTTT.

J is TRBJ2-2 and V is TRBV19, with 8 positions matching TRBD2. Germline lookup yields CDR1 LNHDA and CDR2 SQIVND (reference sequence). The CDR3 consists of 14 residues. Germline trimming cut 7 bases from V and 11 bases from J; bases unmatched to any gene: 12. The CDR3 nucleotides are TGTGCCAGTACCCCGGGGGGGCGGGGTGGAGAGCTGTTTTTT. Its protein product is CASTPGGRGGELFF. Together with reference TRBV19 and TRBJ2-2, the CDR3 gives the full variable domain: DGGITQSPKYLFRKEGQNVTLSCEQNLNHDAMYWYRQDPGQGLRLIYYSQIVNDFQKGDIAEGYSVSREKKESFPLTVTSAQKNPTAFYLCASTPGGRGGELFFGEGSRLTVL.

CDR3 nucleotides: TGTGCCAGCAGCCTAGGACAAGACTACGAGCAGTACTTC. Protein sequence: CASSLGQDYEQYF. V usage is TRBV7-3 and J usage is TRBJ2-7; D may be TRBD1 (5 bases). Germline V gene lookup returns CDR1 SGHTA and CDR2 FQGTGA. The CDR3 covers 13 residues. Trimming left V 5 bases short and J 3 bases short, with 11 bases between.